A single sample is the source of the 18 T cell receptor beta chains below, sequenced in a study of blood T cell repertoires in COVID-19. Profiled with immunoSEQ multiplex PCR; TCRdb holds only in-frame clones, not every one. Altogether some 240,000 clones are present, around 85% being singletons, with the ten largest covering more than 9.5%. Sequenced sample: peripheral blood. The receptors were sampled from a woman aged 80 or over with acute or convalescent COVID-19.

The chain recombines TRBV5-1 with TRBJ2-5, with 9 bases lining up with TRBD1. The CDR3 consists of 15 residues. CDR1 and CDR2 (germline): SGHRS, YFSETQ. V shed 4 bases and J 5 bases; nucleotides not matched to a gene: 9. For the CDR3, the DNA is TGCGCCAGCAGCCCGGACAGGGGAGTTGGGGAGACCCAGTACTTC. It translates to CASSPDRGVGETQYF.

The V gene is TRBV2, the J gene TRBJ1-3; D uncertain. The V and J ends lost 4 bases and 2 bases respectively, with 12 bases between them. CDR1 SNHLY and CDR2 FYNNEI come from the germline V gene. This CDR3 region has 15 residues. The CDR3 DNA follows: TGTGCCAGCAGTGTCGCTCAACCGGCTGGAAACACCATATATTTT. Translation: CASSVAQPAGNTIYF.

This clone appeared a single time. The chain joins TRBV7-2 to TRBJ1-2; a weak D match, TRBD1 (5 bases). Trimming pared 4 bases from V and 3 bases from J, leaving 15 bases between. The CDR3 extends over 15 amino acids. The germline CDR1 and CDR2 sequences are SGHTA and FQGNSA. As DNA, the CDR3 is TGTGCCAGCAGCTCTCCGGCCAGGGTCGACTATGGCTACACCTTC. Protein: CASSSPARVDYGYTF.

This clone was found once. The chain joins TRBV7-6 to TRBJ2-7, with 7 bases identical to TRBD1. This CDR3 is built from 13 residues. J lost 7 bases, V lost 1 base, and 4 bases had no gene match. Germline CDR1 and CDR2: SGHVS and FNYEAQ. CDR3 DNA: TGTGCCAGCAGCTTAGTAGGGGGCGCGGAGCAGTACTTC. Its translation is CASSLVGGAEQYF.

The chain joins TRBV6-5 to TRBJ2-7, with TRBD1 as a possible D gene (5 bases). V lost 6 bases and J 2 bases, leaving 14 bases between the germline ends. The CDR3 is 14 residues long. Looked up from germline, CDR1 is MNHEY and CDR2 is SVGAGI. The CDR3 loop reads CASRAETATYEQYF. As DNA, the CDR3 is TGTGCCAGCAGAGCCGAGACAGCTACCTACGAGCAGTACTTC.

This clone appeared a few times. This sequence joins TRBV28 and TRBJ1-5; 12 positions agree with TRBD1. There are 15 residues in the CDR3. Germline V lookup: CDR1 MDHEN, CDR2 SYDVKM. Trimming took 8 bases from V and 6 from J; bases not matched to a gene: 8. The CDR3 here is CASATGTGGPQPQHF. CDR3 DNA: TGTGCCAGCGCGACAGGGACAGGGGGCCCTCAGCCCCAGCATTTT.

The chain couples TRBV25-1 to TRBJ2-1; 8 bases map to TRBD2. The CDR3 length is 17 residues. V shed 8 bases and J 5 bases; nucleotides not matched to a gene: 17. CDR1 and CDR2 from the germline V gene are MGHDK and SYGVNS. In nucleotides, the CDR3 is TGTGCCAGCGAAACCGACCTAAGCGGGGGAATTGACAATGAGCAGTTCTTC. Residues: CASETDLSGGIDNEQFF.

The chain carries TRBV3-1 (or the pseudogene TRBV3-2) and TRBJ1-6; D unresolved. The V gene lost 0 bases and the J gene lost 5 bases, with 5 bases spanning the gap. The germline V gene encodes CDR1 LGHDT and CDR2 YNNKEL (reference sequence). The CDR3 spans 14 residues. The CDR3 here is CASSQEENNSPLHF. The CDR3 DNA reads as TGTGCCAGCAGCCAAGAGGAGAATAATTCACCCCTCCACTTT.

The rearrangement uses TRBV5-8 and TRBJ1-2; D uncertain. The CDR3 contains 11 residues. V dropped 5 bases and J dropped 6 bases, with 8 bases sitting between them. Germline-derived CDR1 and CDR2 are SGHTS and YDEGEE. The CDR3 DNA sequence: TGTGCCAGCAGACCAGTCCATGGCTACACCTTC. This translates into CASRPVHGYTF.

This clone appeared a single time. The chain carries TRBV19 and TRBJ1-3, with 7 positions matching TRBD1. V was pared by 3 bases and J by 3 bases, with 17 bases of the junction left unmatched. Germline CDR1 reads LNHDA; CDR2 reads SQIVND (reference sequence). The CDR3 runs to 19 residues. Here the CDR3 reads CASSIIRDKGARGGNTIYF. CDR3 DNA: TGTGCCAGTAGTATCATCCGGGACAAGGGGGCGAGGGGTGGAAACACCATATATTTT. Full variable domain (outside the CDR3, taken from reference TRBV19 and TRBJ1-3): DGGITQSPKYLFRKEGQNVTLSCEQNLNHDAMYWYRQDPGQGLRLIYYSQIVNDFQKGDIAEGYSVSREKKESFPLTVTSAQKNPTAFYLCASSIIRDKGARGGNTIYFGEGSWLTVV.

This clone was counted a few times. V is TRBV5-6 and J is TRBJ1-2; D remains unclear. V gave up 0 bases and J gave up 3 bases, with 15 bases separating them. Germline CDR1 and CDR2: SGHDT and YYEEEE. The CDR3 is 16 residues long. CDR3 nucleotides: TGTGCCAGCAGCTTGGCCCGGCGGGGTATCGACTATGGCTACACCTTC. This codes for CASSLARRGIDYGYTF.

The CDR3 nucleotides read TGTGCCAGCAGTTCCGGGACAAGAGATAATTCACCCCTCCACTTT. Translated, it gives CASSSGTRDNSPLHF. The chain employs TRBV2 and TRBJ1-6, with D perhaps TRBD1 (6 bases). With 5 bases removed from V and 5 bases from J, the gap between germline ends came to 13 bases. The germline V gene has CDR1 SNHLY and CDR2 FYNNEI. The CDR3 consists of 15 residues.

The genes are TRBV15 and TRBJ1-2; D perhaps matches TRBD1 (5 bases). Per germline, CDR1 LNHNV and CDR2 YYDKDF (reference sequence). V gave up 6 bases and J gave up 4 bases, with 12 bases separating them. This CDR3 region has 13 residues. Written as DNA, the CDR3 is TGTGCCACCAGTCCGGGGGTCGGCTATGGCTACACCTTC. The encoded protein is CATSPGVGYGYTF. Variable domain in full (rest from reference TRBV15 and TRBJ1-2): DAMVIQNPRYQVTQFGKPVTLSCSQTLNHNVMYWYQQKSSQAPKLLFHYYDKDFNNEADTPDNFQSRRPNTSFCFLDIRSPGLGDTAMYLCATSPGVGYGYTFGSGTRLTVV.

The V gene is TRBV5-6, the J gene TRBJ1-2; 7 bases align to TRBD1. Germline V gives CDR1 SGHDT, CDR2 YYEEEE. Trimming cost V 5 bases and J 4 bases; bases outside gene matches: 5. The CDR3 loop spans 13 amino acids. The CDR3 reads CASRVGQLYGYTF. In DNA, the CDR3 is TGTGCCAGCAGGGTGGGACAGCTCTATGGCTACACCTTC.

About this clone itself: The same CDR3 also results from other DNA sequences found in this sample. V and J are TRBV5-6 and TRBJ2-6; weak D call: TRBD1 (6 bases). Germline-derived CDR1 and CDR2 are SGHDT and YYEEEE. V lost 0 bases and J lost 1, with 8 bases in between. The CDR3 has 16 residues. In DNA, the CDR3 is TGTGCCAGCAGCTTGGCGAGGGGGTCTGGGGCCAACGTCCTGACTTTC. As protein: CASSLARGSGANVLTF.

The chain links TRBV6-5 to TRBJ1-1, with D maybe TRBD1 (6 bases). CDR1 is MNHEY and CDR2 is SVGAGI in the germline V gene. Trimming took 8 bases from V and 1 from J, leaving 17 bases between them. The CDR3 length is 15 residues. Here the CDR3 DNA reads TGTGCCAGCCGGCCAGGGGTGGGCTCGAACACTGAAGCTTTCTTT. Translating gives CASRPGVGSNTEAFF.

This clone was seen a few times. The rearrangement uses TRBV2 and TRBJ2-3, with TRBD2 matching 8 bases. J gave up 3 bases and V 3 bases, and 5 bases lay outside the gene matches. Germline V lookup: CDR1 SNHLY, CDR2 FYNNEI. The CDR3 is 15 residues long. CDR3 region: CASSETRGATDTQYF. The CDR3 region has the DNA TGTGCCAGCAGTGAGACGCGGGGGGCGACAGATACGCAGTATTTT.

The gene calls are TRBV18 and TRBJ1-1; D possibly corresponds to TRBD1 (6 bases). The V gene's germline CDR1 is KGHSH and CDR2 LQKENI. The CDR3 length is 17 residues. V lost 3 bases and J lost 4, with 21 bases in between. CDR3 in DNA: TGTGCCAGCTCACCCCGAATGTCTACGGGGGGCGGCACTGAAGCTTTCTTT. Translated, it gives CASSPRMSTGGGTEAFF.